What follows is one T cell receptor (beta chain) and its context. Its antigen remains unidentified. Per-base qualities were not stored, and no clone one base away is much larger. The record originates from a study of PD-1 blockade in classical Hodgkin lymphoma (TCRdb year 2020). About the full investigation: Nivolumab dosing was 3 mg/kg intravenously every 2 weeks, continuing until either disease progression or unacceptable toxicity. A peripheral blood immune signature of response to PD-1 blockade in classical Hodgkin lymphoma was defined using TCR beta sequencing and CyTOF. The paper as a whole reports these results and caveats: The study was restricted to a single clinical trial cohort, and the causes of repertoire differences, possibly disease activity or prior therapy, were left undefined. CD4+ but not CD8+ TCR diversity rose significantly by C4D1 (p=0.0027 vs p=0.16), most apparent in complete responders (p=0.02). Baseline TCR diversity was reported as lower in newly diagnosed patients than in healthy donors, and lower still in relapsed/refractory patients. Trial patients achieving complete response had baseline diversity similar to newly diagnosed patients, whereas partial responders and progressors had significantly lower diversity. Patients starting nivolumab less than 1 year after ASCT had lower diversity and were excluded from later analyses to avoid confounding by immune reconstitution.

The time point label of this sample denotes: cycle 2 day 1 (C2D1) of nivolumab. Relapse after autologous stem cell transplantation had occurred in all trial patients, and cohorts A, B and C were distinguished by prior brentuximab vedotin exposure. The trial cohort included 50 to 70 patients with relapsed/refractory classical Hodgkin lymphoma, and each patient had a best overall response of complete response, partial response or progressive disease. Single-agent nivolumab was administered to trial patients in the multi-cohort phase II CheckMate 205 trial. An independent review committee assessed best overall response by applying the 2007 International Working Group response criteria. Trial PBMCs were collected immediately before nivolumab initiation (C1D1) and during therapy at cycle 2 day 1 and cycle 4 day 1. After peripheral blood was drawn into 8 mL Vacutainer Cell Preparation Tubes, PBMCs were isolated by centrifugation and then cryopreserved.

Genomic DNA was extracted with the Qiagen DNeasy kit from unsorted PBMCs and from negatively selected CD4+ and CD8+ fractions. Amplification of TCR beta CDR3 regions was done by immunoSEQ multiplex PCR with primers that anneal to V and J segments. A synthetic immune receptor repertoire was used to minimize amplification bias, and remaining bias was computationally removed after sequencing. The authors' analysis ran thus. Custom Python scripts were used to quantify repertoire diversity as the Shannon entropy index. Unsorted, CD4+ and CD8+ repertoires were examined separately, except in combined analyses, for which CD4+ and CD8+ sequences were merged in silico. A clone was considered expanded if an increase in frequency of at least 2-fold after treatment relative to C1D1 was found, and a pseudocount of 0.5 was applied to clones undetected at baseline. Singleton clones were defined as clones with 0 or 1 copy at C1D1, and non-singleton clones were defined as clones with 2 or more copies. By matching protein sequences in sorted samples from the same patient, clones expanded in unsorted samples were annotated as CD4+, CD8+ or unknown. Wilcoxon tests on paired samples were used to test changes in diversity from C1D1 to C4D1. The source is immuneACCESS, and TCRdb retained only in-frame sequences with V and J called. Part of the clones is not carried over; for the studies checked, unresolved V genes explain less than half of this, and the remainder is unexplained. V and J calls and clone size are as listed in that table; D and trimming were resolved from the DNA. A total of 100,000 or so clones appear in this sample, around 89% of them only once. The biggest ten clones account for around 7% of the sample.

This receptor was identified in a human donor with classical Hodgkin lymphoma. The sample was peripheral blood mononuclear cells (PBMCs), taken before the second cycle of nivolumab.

The CDR3 protein is CASSLALPGNQETQYF. The nucleotide sequence is TGTGCCAGCAGCTTGGCGTTACCCGGCAACCAAGAGACCCAGTACTTC. The chain is made from TRBV5-5 and TRBJ2-5; the D gene cannot be resolved reliably. V and J lose 0 bases and 0 bases, and a span of 12 bases separates them. The CDR3 starts with the cysteine, ends with the phenylalanine, and has 16 residues. Left in the record is the CDR3 DNA by itself, 48 bases read in frame from the first base. In the germline V gene (reference sequence), CDR1 corresponds to SGHKS and CDR2 to YYEKEE.